The 4 T cell receptor beta chains listed next were all sequenced from one sample in a study of cytomegalovirus exposure and HLA in healthy donors. PCR primers comprised 60 Vbeta and 13 Jbeta primers. TCRdb keeps only in-frame clones here, not all; method: immunoSEQ multiplex PCR. Of a few hundred thousand clones in the sample, roughly 80% were seen once. The sample consisted of PBMCs. All receptors derive from a man aged 40-49 years in good health and CMV-seronegative.

This clone was detected only once. This rearrangement joins TRBV29-1 to TRBJ1-2; unclear D gene. Germline CDR1 is SQVTM and CDR2 is ANQGSEA. V lost 7 bases and J lost 0, with 12 bases in between. The CDR3 totals 13 residues. The CDR3 nucleotides read TGCAGCGATCTCTCCCCGGCTAACTATGGCTACACCTTC. It codes for CSDLSPANYGYTF.

The V gene is TRBV7-9, the J gene TRBJ1-4; the D gene is possibly TRBD1 (5 bases). CDR1 and CDR2 (germline): SEHNR, FQNEAQ (reference sequence). Trimming shortened V by 4 bases and J by 0 bases, and 6 bases separated the two germline ends. The CDR3 contains 14 residues. Here the CDR3 reads CASSWGATNEKLFF. The CDR3 region has the DNA TGTGCCAGCAGCTGGGGGGCAACTAATGAAAAACTGTTTTTT. Filled out from reference TRBV7-9 and TRBJ1-4, the complete variable domain reads DTGVSQNPRHKITKRGQNVTFRCDPISEHNRLYWYRQTLGQGPEFLTYFQNEAQLEKSRLLSDRFSAERPKGSFSTLEIQRTEQGDSAMYLCASSWGATNEKLFFGSGTQLSVL.

This clone was seen a single time. The chain links TRBV6-5 to TRBJ1-2, with D tentatively TRBD1 (6 bases). V lost 5 bases and J lost 6, with 13 bases in between. Per the germline V gene, CDR1 is MNHEY and CDR2 is SVGAGI. This CDR3 comprises 13 residues. For the CDR3, the DNA is TGTGCCAGCAGTACAGGGCTGGACGATGGCTACACCTTC. The encoded protein is CASSTGLDDGYTF.

V and J are TRBV5-1 and TRBJ1-1, with 7 nucleotides matching TRBD1. V shed 2 bases and J 0 bases; nucleotides not matched to a gene: 4. The CDR3 runs to 15 residues. CDR1 and CDR2 from the germline V gene are SGHRS and YFSETQ. The chain's CDR3 is CASSFGRGMNTEAFF. The CDR3 DNA reads TGCGCCAGCAGCTTTGGCAGGGGGATGAACACTGAAGCTTTCTTT. The full variable domain, with the rest looked up from reference TRBV5-1 and TRBJ1-1, is KAGVTQTPRYLIKTRGQQVTLSCSPISGHRSVSWYQQTPGQGLQFLFEYFSETQRNKGNFPGRFSGRQFSNSRSEMNVSTLELGDSALYLCASSFGRGMNTEAFFGQGTRLTVV.